A selection of T cell receptor beta chains follows, all from one sample in a study of neurological immune-mediated disorders. One entry per CDR3 protein, called by TCRdb with MiXCR from the 5' RACE reads. The sample includes approximately 100,000 distinct CDR3 sequences, roughly 3.5% of them seen just once. Sample: PBMCs. The receptor source for this set is a woman in her late teens or twenties with multiple sclerosis. Each CDR3 is given with its conserved first and last residue. D genes are given only for firm matches. Size is omitted from some rows. Given values are once, few, many or a class for expanded clones.

TGTGCCAGCAGAGCGACGTGGAATGAGCAGTTCTTC,CASRATWNEQFF,TRBV6-5,.,TRBJ2-1,many,12
TGCAGCGCCCAAGGACAGGGGACAGATACGCAGTATTTT,CSAQGQGTDTQYF,TRBV29-1,TRBD1,TRBJ2-3,many,13
TGCGCCAGCAGCTTGGAGGGGGCGGAGGGTGCAGATACGCAGTATTTT,CASSLEGAEGADTQYF,TRBV5-1,.,TRBJ2-3,many,16
TGTGCCATCAGTGACATGAACACTGAAGCTTTCTTT,CAISDMNTEAFF,TRBV10-3,.,TRBJ1-1,many,12
TGCGCCAGCACCAAGGGGGCGGCGAATGAAAAACTGTTTTTT,CASTKGAANEKLFF,TRBV5-1,TRBD1,TRBJ1-4,many,14
TGTGCCAGCAGCTTGACAGCCTCCTCCCAAGAGACCCAGTACTTC,CASSLTASSQETQYF,TRBV5-4,.,TRBJ2-5,.,15
TGTGCCAGCAGTTCACCGGGGACAGGGAGAGGTGGGAGCACTGAAGCTTTCTTT,CASSSPGTGRGGSTEAFF,TRBV28,TRBD1,TRBJ1-1,many,18
TGTGCCAGCAGGAGGGTGAACACTGAAGCTTTCTTT,CASRRVNTEAFF,TRBV7-2,.,TRBJ1-1,many,12
TGTGCCAGCAGCTTTTCGAGGGACACTGAAGCTTTCTTT,CASSFSRDTEAFF,TRBV7-9,.,TRBJ1-1,many,13
TGTGCCAGCGCCGGGGGAGATACGCAGTATTTT,CASAGGDTQYF,TRBV12-3/TRBV12-4,.,TRBJ2-3,many,11
TGCAGTGCTAGAGATGGAACAGGGGGGAAAAACATTCAGTACTTC,CSARDGTGGKNIQYF,TRBV20-1,TRBD1,TRBJ2-4,many,15
TGCGCCAGCAGTTTGGGGAACAGGGGCATGAGCGGCTACACCTTC,CASSLGNRGMSGYTF,TRBV5-1,TRBD1,TRBJ1-2,many,15
TGCAGTGCTCTGATTTTTGAGGGGAGCTCCTACGAGCAGTACTTC,CSALIFEGSSYEQYF,TRBV20-1,.,TRBJ2-7,many,15
TGCAACCCCATTGCCACAGATACGCAGTATTTT,CNPIATDTQYF,TRBV20-1,.,TRBJ2-3,many,11
TGTGCCAGCAGCGTACCTTTCGGACAGGGACAAAGTAGCAATCAGCCCCAGCATTTT,CASSVPFGQGQSSNQPQHF,TRBV9,TRBD1,TRBJ1-5,many,19
TGCAGTGCTCCCCCTTTCAGCGGGAGGGGCGACGAGCAGTACTTC,CSAPPFSGRGDEQYF,TRBV20-1,TRBD2,TRBJ2-7,many,15
TGTGCCAGCAGCTTGGCCTCGGCCCCCTACAATGAGCAGTTCTTC,CASSLASAPYNEQFF,TRBV5-6,.,TRBJ2-1,few,15
TGTGCCAGCAGCCCGTTCATGAACACTGAAGCTTTCTTT,CASSPFMNTEAFF,TRBV4-2,.,TRBJ1-1,many,13
TGTGCCACCCAAAACGAAATAGCGGGCTCCTACGAGCAGTACTTC,CATQNEIAGSYEQYF,TRBV6-5,TRBD2,TRBJ2-7,many,15
TGTGCCAGCAGTGAATGGGGCCAGCAGAGCACTGAAGCTTTCTTT,CASSEWGQQSTEAFF,TRBV6-1,.,TRBJ1-1,many,15
TGCAGTGGCGAGGGACAGAGCTACGAGCAGTACTTC,CSGEGQSYEQYF,TRBV20-1,TRBD1,TRBJ2-7,many,12
TGTGCCAGCAGCCGATTTGTCGGACCCTACGAGCAGTACTTC,CASSRFVGPYEQYF,TRBV27,.,TRBJ2-7,many,14
TGCAGCGCCTTCATGAACACTGAAGCTTTCTTT,CSAFMNTEAFF,TRBV29-1,.,TRBJ1-1,many,11
TGTGCCAGCAGTCCGGTCCGGGACTCCCGAACGAGCAATCAGCCCCAGCATTTT,CASSPVRDSRTSNQPQHF,TRBV6-2/TRBV6-3,.,TRBJ1-5,many,18
TGTGCCAGCAGCCCCACAGGGGTCGACGAGCAGTACTTC,CASSPTGVDEQYF,TRBV5-6,TRBD1,TRBJ2-7,many,13
TGTGCCAGCAGCTTAGCAAAGACAGACAAGGGACTAGCGGGAGGGCCGTTTGAGACAGATACGCAGTATTTT,CASSLAKTDKGLAGGPFETDTQYF,TRBV7-8,TRBD2,TRBJ2-3,few,24
TGTGCCAGCTCACCACCGACGGTTAGGACAGGGGGCGGCTATGAGCAGTTCTTC,CASSPPTVRTGGGYEQFF,TRBV18,TRBD1,TRBJ2-1,.,18
TGTGCCATCAGTGAGTCGAGTGACGGATACCCGTGGTATGGCTACACCTTC,CAISESSDGYPWYGYTF,TRBV10-3,.,TRBJ1-2,.,17
TGTGCCAGCAGCTCCGAGGGGGGACCCGGATACGAGCAGTACTTC,CASSSEGGPGYEQYF,TRBV7-2,.,TRBJ2-7,many,15
TGTGCCAGCAGCCCAGAGGACGGAACAAATTCACCCCTCCACTTT,CASSPEDGTNSPLHF,TRBV3-1,.,TRBJ1-6,many,15
TGCGCCAGCAGCTCTCCGACTAGCGGCGAGACCCAGTACTTC,CASSSPTSGETQYF,TRBV5-1,TRBD2,TRBJ2-5,many,14
TGTGCCAGCAGCTTCGGGGAGACCTACGAGCAGTACTTC,CASSFGETYEQYF,TRBV11-1,.,TRBJ2-7,many,13
TGTGCCAGCAGCTTCCCCGGAGAAGCTTTCTTT,CASSFPGEAFF,TRBV7-9,.,TRBJ1-1,many,11
TGTGCCAGCAGTAAATATAGCCCATGGGTGGGCCCGAACACTGAAGCTTTCTTT,CASSKYSPWVGPNTEAFF,TRBV6-5,.,TRBJ1-1,many,18
TGCAGCGTTGGCTATAGCGGGGTCATCTACAATGAGCAGTTCTTC,CSVGYSGVIYNEQFF,TRBV29-1,TRBD2,TRBJ2-1,many,15
TGTGCCAGCAGCCGTAAGAGGTCCCAGGTCGCCTACGAGCAGTACTTC,CASSRKRSQVAYEQYF,TRBV3-1,.,TRBJ2-7,.,16
TGTGCCAGCAGTTTTGTCGGGAGGGCCAAAAACATTCAGTACTTC,CASSFVGRAKNIQYF,TRBV27,TRBD2,TRBJ2-4,many,15
TGTGCCAGCAGCCGCGGACAGGGGACCGTAGGGTACTTC,CASSRGQGTVGYF,TRBV5-5,TRBD1,TRBJ2-7,many,13
TGTGCCTGGAGTGGGGACAGGGCGAACGAGCAGTACTTC,CAWSGDRANEQYF,TRBV30,TRBD1,TRBJ2-7,many,13
TGTGCCAGCAGCCCACCAGTGGCCGGCGGTCAGCACGAGCAGTACTTC,CASSPPVAGGQHEQYF,TRBV7-9,.,TRBJ2-7,many,16
TGTGCCAGCAGTAGAGGGGACGGCTACGAGCAGTACTTC,CASSRGDGYEQYF,TRBV5-6,.,TRBJ2-7,many,13
TGTGCCAGCAGCTTATCCCTCGGACGCGATCCCTCCTCTGGAAACACCATATATTTT,CASSLSLGRDPSSGNTIYF,TRBV7-9,.,TRBJ1-3,many,19
TGTGCCAGCAGTCGTAGAGGGACAGGGGTACGCTCCTACAATGAGCAGTTCTTC,CASSRRGTGVRSYNEQFF,TRBV7-8,TRBD1,TRBJ2-1,many,18
TGTGCCAGCAGTTCCGGCCTCCTGGGCGGGGAGCTGTTTTTT,CASSSGLLGGELFF,TRBV6-1,.,TRBJ2-2,many,14
TGTGCCACCAAGATTACTAGCACAGATACGCAGTATTTT,CATKITSTDTQYF,TRBV2,.,TRBJ2-3,.,13
TGCGCCAGCAGCCCTCAGCGGGGATCCTACGAGCAGTACTTC,CASSPQRGSYEQYF,TRBV4-1,TRBD2,TRBJ2-7,.,14
TGTGCCAGTAGTCCCGGACGGAAAAATCAGCCCCAGCATTTT,CASSPGRKNQPQHF,TRBV19,.,TRBJ1-5,many,14
TGCGCCAGCAAACCCTCTGGGGGAGACACTGAAGCTTTCTTT,CASKPSGGDTEAFF,TRBV5-1,.,TRBJ1-1,many,14
TGCAGTGCTAGAGGGGGGGACCAGCGGGAGGGCCCTTCCGATACGCAGTATTTT,CSARGGDQREGPSDTQYF,TRBV20-1,TRBD2,TRBJ2-3,many,18
TGTGCCAGCAGCGGGACGTTTGCCTACGAGCAGTACTTC,CASSGTFAYEQYF,TRBV6-1,.,TRBJ2-7,many,13
TGCGCCAGCAGTAACCTCCAGGACAGACTATCTAACACTGAAGCTTTCTTT,CASSNLQDRLSNTEAFF,TRBV4-1,.,TRBJ1-1,many,17